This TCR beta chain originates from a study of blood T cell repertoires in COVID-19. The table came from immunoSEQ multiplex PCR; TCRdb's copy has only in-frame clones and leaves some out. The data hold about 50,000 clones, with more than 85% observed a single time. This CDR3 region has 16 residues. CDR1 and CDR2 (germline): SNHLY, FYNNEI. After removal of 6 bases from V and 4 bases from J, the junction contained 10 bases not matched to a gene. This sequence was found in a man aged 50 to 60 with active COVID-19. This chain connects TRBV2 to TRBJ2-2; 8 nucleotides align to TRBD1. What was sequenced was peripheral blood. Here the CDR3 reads CASSGRTGKGTGELFF. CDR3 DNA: TGTGCCAGCAGCGGAAGGACAGGGAAAGGCACCGGGGAGCTGTTTTTT.